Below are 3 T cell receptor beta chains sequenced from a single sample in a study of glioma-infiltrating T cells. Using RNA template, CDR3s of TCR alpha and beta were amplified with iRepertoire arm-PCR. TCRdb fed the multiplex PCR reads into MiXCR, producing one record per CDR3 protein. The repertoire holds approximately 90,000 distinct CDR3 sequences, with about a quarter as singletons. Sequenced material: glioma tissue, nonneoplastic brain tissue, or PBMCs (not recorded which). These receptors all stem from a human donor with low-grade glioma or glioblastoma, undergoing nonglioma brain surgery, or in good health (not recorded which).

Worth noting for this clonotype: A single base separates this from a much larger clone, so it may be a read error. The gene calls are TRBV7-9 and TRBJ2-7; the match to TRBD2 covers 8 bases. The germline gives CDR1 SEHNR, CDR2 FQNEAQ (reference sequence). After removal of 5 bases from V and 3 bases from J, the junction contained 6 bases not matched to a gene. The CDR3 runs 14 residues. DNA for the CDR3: TGTGCCAGCAGCGGCGGGAGGATGATCTACGAGCAGTACTTC. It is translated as CASSGGRMIYEQYF.

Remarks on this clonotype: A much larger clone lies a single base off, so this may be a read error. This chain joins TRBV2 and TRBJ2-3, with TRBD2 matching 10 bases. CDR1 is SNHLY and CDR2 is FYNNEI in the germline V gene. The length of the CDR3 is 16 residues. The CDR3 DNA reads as TGTACCAGCAACCGATTCCTAGCGGGAGTTTCGGATACGCAGTATTTT. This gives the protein CTSNRFLAGVSDTQYF. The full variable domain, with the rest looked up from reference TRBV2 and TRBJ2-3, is EPEVTQTPSHQVTQMGQEVILRCVPISNHLYFYWYRQILGQKVEFLVSFYNNEISEKSEIFDDQFSVERPDGSNFTLKIRSTKLEDSAMYFCTSNRFLAGVSDTQYFGPGTRLTVL.

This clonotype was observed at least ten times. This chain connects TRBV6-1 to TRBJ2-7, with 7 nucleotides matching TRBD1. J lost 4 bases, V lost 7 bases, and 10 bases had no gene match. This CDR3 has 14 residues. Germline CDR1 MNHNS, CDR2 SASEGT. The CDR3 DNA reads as TGTGCCAGCAATACACTCGGGACAGATTACGAGCAGTACTTC. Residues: CASNTLGTDYEQYF.